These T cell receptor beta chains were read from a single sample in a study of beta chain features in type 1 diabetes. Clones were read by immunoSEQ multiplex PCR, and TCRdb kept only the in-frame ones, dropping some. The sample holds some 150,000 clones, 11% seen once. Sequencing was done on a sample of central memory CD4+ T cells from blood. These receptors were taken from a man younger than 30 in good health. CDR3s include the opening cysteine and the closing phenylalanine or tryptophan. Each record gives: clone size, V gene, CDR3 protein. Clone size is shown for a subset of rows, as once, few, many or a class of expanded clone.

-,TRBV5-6,CASSFPRTAGDTQYF
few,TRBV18,CASSPLGLLSYEQYF
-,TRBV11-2,CASSSGYEQYF
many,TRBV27,CASKKAGEYYGYTF
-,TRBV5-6,CASSLVGRGVDSNQPQHF
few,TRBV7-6,CASSTTSGRSHEQYF
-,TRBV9,CASSVGPDTQYF
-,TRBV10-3,CAISVGETEAFF
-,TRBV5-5,CASSLDQGSNEQFF
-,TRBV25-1,CASSDRPGDEQFF
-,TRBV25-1,CASSEASRRTDTQYF
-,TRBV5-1,CASSLADRNTIYF
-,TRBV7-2,CASSSQSTSYGYTF
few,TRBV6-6,CASSGQGAAGYTF
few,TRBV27,CASSPTDRGYEQYF
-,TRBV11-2,CASSLDSGGRTKTQYF
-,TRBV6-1,CASSEEGRLTAAAFF
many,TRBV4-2,CASSSPGQGGQPQHF
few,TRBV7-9,CASSWGNSNQPQHF
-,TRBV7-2,CASSLGGSSNQPQHF
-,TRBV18,CASSRGQTDQETQYF
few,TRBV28,CASTRQGNTQYF
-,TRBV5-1,CASSNDSHFNEQFF
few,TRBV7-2,CASSSTIPYEQYF
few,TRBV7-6,CASSSIREGSYGYTF